A selection of T cell receptor beta chains follows, all from one sample in a study of cytotoxic CD8 clonotypes in ibrutinib-treated CLL. TCRdb's table, derived via immunoSEQ multiplex PCR, lists solely in-frame clones and lacks some. This table has about 130,000 clones, 75% to 85% appearing once. The sample in question was PBMCs, obtained after 12 months of ibrutinib treatment. The receptors shown here come from a human donor with chronic lymphocytic leukemia. CDR3s leave out the opening cysteine and the closing phenylalanine or tryptophan. A D gene is named only where the DNA matches it firmly.

TRBJ2-1 | TRBV5-5 | TRBD2 | ASSLVAGSFNEQF
TRBJ2-1 | TRBV28 | TRBD2 | ASSLVAGDQF
TRBJ2-1 | TRBV18 | . | ASSPPGGRGI
TRBJ2-1 | TRBV6-5 | . | ASSDGVRNEQF
TRBJ2-2 | TRBV15 | . | ATSRERGATGELF
TRBJ1-2 | TRBV4-1 | TRBD1 | ASSHDGTGVLNYGYT
TRBJ1-1 | TRBV28 | TRBD1 | ASSHQPGQGMAS
TRBJ2-5 | TRBV27 | TRBD1 | ASSPIDDRVHPQETQY
TRBJ2-3 | TRBV6-1 | TRBD2 | ASSDLAGVDTQY
TRBJ1-1 | TRBV28 | . | ASSINTEAF
TRBJ1-1 | TRBV7-2 | . | ASSSRWGLNTEAF
TRBJ1-2 | TRBV10-1 | . | ASSESSGSYGYT
TRBJ2-4 | TRBV4-3 | . | ASSQGALWGAAKNIQY
TRBJ1-1 | TRBV5-1 | . | ASSLTRQAGNTEAF
TRBJ1-4 | TRBV4-2 | . | ASSRQTTNEKLF
TRBJ2-3 | TRBV7-2 | . | ASSLAGFWDTQY
TRBJ2-5 | TRBV18 | . | ASSPRQASETQY
TRBJ2-5 | TRBV4-3 | . | ASSPPGPIQETQY
TRBJ2-2 | TRBV7-3 | TRBD2 | ASTRVVSGRAGELF
TRBJ1-2 | TRBV10-3 | . | AISGGEGDYGYT
TRBJ1-5 | TRBV18 | . | ASSPLPLVRRQDNQPQH
TRBJ2-7 | TRBV7-9 | TRBD1 | ASSLRQGDEQY
TRBJ2-2 | TRBV4-3 | TRBD2 | ASSARLAGGSTGTGELF
TRBJ1-2 | TRBV19 | . | ASNPAAGGGYT
TRBJ1-1 | TRBV5-8 | . | ASSFGHMNTEAF
TRBJ2-3 | TRBV28 | . | ASSLSPGVADTQY
TRBJ1-5 | TRBV19 | TRBD1 | ASKSRTGAFQPQH
TRBJ2-7 | TRBV5-4 | . | ASSSPGSYEQY